This is a list of T cell receptor beta chains from one sample in a study of control samples from healthy donors and cancer patients. Produced via immunoSEQ multiplex PCR; TCRdb's table is partial and in-frame only. The data show 15,000 or so clones, 85% to 95% seen once. The sample taken for sequencing was PBMCs. All receptors come from a man at least 80 years old with lung cancer. Both conserved end residues are part of each CDR3. Fields, in order: V gene, clone size, J gene, D gene, CDR3 DNA, CDR3 protein. A D gene is named only where the DNA matches it firmly. Expanded clones get a size class; other rows say once, few or many, or leave the size out.

V: TRBV18; size: .; J: TRBJ1-4; D: .; DNA: TGTGCCAGCTCACCAGGGACTCCAACTAATGAAAAACTGTTTTTT; CDR3: CASSPGTPTNEKLFF
V: TRBV18; size: .; J: TRBJ1-1; D: .; DNA: TGTGCCAGCTCACCTGTAGGGCCAGGGAGGATGAACACTGAAGCTTTCTTT; CDR3: CASSPVGPGRMNTEAFF
V: TRBV5-1; size: .; J: TRBJ2-1; D: .; DNA: TGCGCCAGCAGCCCCCTCGGGTTTTCCTACAATGAGCAGTTCTTC; CDR3: CASSPLGFSYNEQFF
V: TRBV27; size: .; J: TRBJ2-5; D: TRBD1; DNA: TGTGCCAGCAGTTTTTACGGGACAGGGAGGGAAGAGACCCAGTACTTC; CDR3: CASSFYGTGREETQYF
V: TRBV5-1; size: .; J: TRBJ1-2; D: .; DNA: TGCGCCAGCAGCTTGGACGCGGGGGCGAGCTATGGCTACACCTTC; CDR3: CASSLDAGASYGYTF
V: TRBV5-1; size: .; J: TRBJ1-5; D: .; DNA: TGCGCCAGCAGTTATGACAGTGGCAATCAGCCCCAGCATTTT; CDR3: CASSYDSGNQPQHF
V: TRBV5-8; size: .; J: TRBJ1-1; D: .; DNA: TGTGCCAGCAGCCGACCTGACCCTGAAGCTTTCTTT; CDR3: CASSRPDPEAFF
V: TRBV5-1; size: .; J: TRBJ2-1; D: TRBD2; DNA: TGCGCCAGCAGCTTGGCTAGCGGGGGCTACAATGAGCAGTTCTTC; CDR3: CASSLASGGYNEQFF
V: TRBV6-5; size: once; J: TRBJ1-1; D: TRBD1; DNA: TGTGCCAGCATTAAAACAGGGGGCACTGAAGCTTTCTTT; CDR3: CASIKTGGTEAFF
V: TRBV5-1; size: .; J: TRBJ2-3; D: .; DNA: TGCGCCAGCGGGAAGAACGGGGGAAACACAGATACGCAGTATTTT; CDR3: CASGKNGGNTDTQYF
V: TRBV2; size: .; J: TRBJ2-7; D: TRBD2; DNA: TGTGCCAGCAGTGATTGGACTAGCTCCTACGAGCAGTACTTC; CDR3: CASSDWTSSYEQYF
V: TRBV6-6; size: .; J: TRBJ1-6; D: .; DNA: TGTGCCAGCAGTACAAACACACGAGGGTATAATTCACCCCTCCACTTT; CDR3: CASSTNTRGYNSPLHF
V: TRBV10-1; size: .; J: TRBJ1-5; D: .; DNA: TGCGCCAGCAGCGACAGAAATCAGCCCCAGCATTTT; CDR3: CASSDRNQPQHF
V: TRBV4-1; size: .; J: TRBJ2-3; D: TRBD2; DNA: TGCGCCAGCAGTCAAGCCCCCGCTAGCGGGGGGGCCAGAGATACGCAGTATTTT; CDR3: CASSQAPASGGARDTQYF
V: TRBV19; size: .; J: TRBJ2-5; D: TRBD1; DNA: TGTGCCAGTAGTCGGACAGGGGGGGAGGGAGGCCAAGAGACCCAGTACTTC; CDR3: CASSRTGGEGGQETQYF
V: TRBV28; size: .; J: TRBJ2-1; D: .; DNA: TGTGCCAGCAGTTTGGACAGCTACAATGAGCAGTTCTTC; CDR3: CASSLDSYNEQFF
V: TRBV6-6; size: .; J: TRBJ1-2; D: .; DNA: TGTGCCAGCAGTGACTCCGGGACCCCCGGCGGCTACACCTTC; CDR3: CASSDSGTPGGYTF
V: TRBV27; size: .; J: TRBJ1-5; D: .; DNA: TGTGCCAGCAGTGGGGGTAGAACGAATCAGCCCCAGCATTTT; CDR3: CASSGGRTNQPQHF
V: TRBV27; size: .; J: TRBJ1-5; D: .; DNA: TGTGCCAGCAGTTTCTGGCAAGATCAGCCCCAGCATTTT; CDR3: CASSFWQDQPQHF
V: TRBV18; size: .; J: TRBJ1-1; D: .; DNA: TGTGCCAGCTCACCCCAGGGTGGTGAAGCTTTCTTT; CDR3: CASSPQGGEAFF
V: TRBV6-5; size: .; J: TRBJ1-3; D: TRBD1; DNA: TGTGCCAGCAGGATTGAGGACAGGGCTGGAAACACCATATATTTT; CDR3: CASRIEDRAGNTIYF
V: TRBV19; size: .; J: TRBJ2-3; D: TRBD1; DNA: TGTGCCAGTAGTATAGATGGGACAGGAGAGGCCGTGAAGACGCAGTATTTT; CDR3: CASSIDGTGEAVKTQYF